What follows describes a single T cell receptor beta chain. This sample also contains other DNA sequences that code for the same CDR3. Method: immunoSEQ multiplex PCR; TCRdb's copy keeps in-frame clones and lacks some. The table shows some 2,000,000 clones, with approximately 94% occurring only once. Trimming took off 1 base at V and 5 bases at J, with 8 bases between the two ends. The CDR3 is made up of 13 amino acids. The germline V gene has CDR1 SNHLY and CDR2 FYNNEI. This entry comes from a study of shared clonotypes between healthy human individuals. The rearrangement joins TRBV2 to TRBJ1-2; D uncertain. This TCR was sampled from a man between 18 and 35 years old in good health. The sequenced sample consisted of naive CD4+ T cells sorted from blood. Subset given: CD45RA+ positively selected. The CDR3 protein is CASSEGDSYGYTF. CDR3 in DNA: TGTGCCAGCAGTGAAGGCGACTCTTATGGCTACACCTTC.